Presented here are 21 T cell receptor beta chains from one specimen sequenced in a study of blood T cell repertoires in COVID-19. The data were produced by immunoSEQ multiplex PCR, yet TCRdb's version contains in-frame clones alone and is incomplete. The table lists about 150,000 clones, 88% of them singletons. The sequencing input was PBMCs or T cells enriched from blood (not recorded which). These TCRs come from a woman aged 25 to 39 with acute COVID-19.

This clone was detected once. The rearrangement joins TRBV4-3 to TRBJ2-1, with 11 bases fitting TRBD2. J gave up 3 bases and V 0 bases, and 13 bases lay outside the gene matches. Per germline, CDR1 LGHNA and CDR2 YSLEER. The CDR3 has 20 residues. CDR3 region: CASSQDRETSGTTFYNEQFF. The CDR3 bases are TGCGCCAGCAGCCAAGATCGAGAGACTAGCGGGACGACTTTCTACAATGAGCAGTTCTTC.

This sequence joins TRBV6-5 and TRBJ1-2; 10 bases match TRBD1. Germline assignment: CDR1 MNHEY and CDR2 SVGAGI. This CDR3 is built from 14 residues. With 6 bases clipped from V and 10 bases from J, the junction kept 11 bases outside the gene matches. Here the CDR3 DNA reads TGTGCCAGCAGCCCCGGGACAGGGGTGTCCGACTACACCTTC. Protein: CASSPGTGVSDYTF.

This chain joins TRBV19 and TRBJ2-1, with 11 nucleotides matching TRBD1. From germline, CDR1 is LNHDA and CDR2 SQIVND (reference sequence). CDR3 size: 16 residues. The ends lost 3 bases at V and 8 bases at J; junction bases unmatched: 9. Here the CDR3 DNA reads TGTGCCAGTAGTATCGCAGGGACAGGGGGTCTGTATGAGCAGTTCTTC. Amino acids: CASSIAGTGGLYEQFF.

The V call is TRBV10-3, the J call TRBJ2-5; 8 nucleotides agree with TRBD2. With V trimmed by 3 bases and J by 5 bases, 17 bases remained unmatched. In germline, CDR1 is ENHRY, CDR2 SYGVKD. This CDR3 spans 18 amino acids. The CDR3 here is CAISDPMGASGRWETQYF. As DNA, the CDR3 is TGTGCCATCAGTGACCCTATGGGGGCTAGCGGGCGATGGGAGACCCAGTACTTC.

For this clone: This same CDR3 is encoded by further DNA sequences in the sample. The genes are TRBV9 and TRBJ1-5; tentatively, D is TRBD1 (5 bases). Trimming removed 0 bases at V and 0 bases at J, with 7 bases between. The germline V gene encodes CDR1 SGDLS and CDR2 YYNGEE. The CDR3 sequence is 15 residues long. CDR3 sequence (DNA): TGTGCCAGCAGCGTAGGCCAGGGTAGCAATCAGCCCCAGCATTTT. Its protein is CASSVGQGSNQPQHF.

J is TRBJ2-1 and V is TRBV11-3, with TRBD1 matching 8 bases. The V segment lost 2 bases and the J segment 1 base; nucleotides outside the gene matches: 7. This CDR3 is 17 amino acids long. CDR1 is SGHNT and CDR2 is YENEEA in the germline V gene. DNA for the CDR3: TGTGCCAGCAGCTTATCGACAGGGGCTTGGTCCTACAATGAGCAGTTCTTC. This encodes CASSLSTGAWSYNEQFF.

The chain carries TRBV7-8 and TRBJ2-7; 11 bases fit TRBD2. Germline CDR1 and CDR2: SGHVS and FQNEAQ. The CDR3 has 16 residues. V trimming: 5 bases; J trimming: 0 bases; junction bases outside the gene matches: 6. The chain's CDR3 is CASSNRLAGSSYEQYF. The CDR3 DNA is TGTGCCAGCAGCAACCGACTAGCGGGAAGCTCCTACGAGCAGTACTTC. Variable domain in full (rest from reference TRBV7-8 and TRBJ2-7): GAGVSQSPRYKVAKRGQDVALRCDPISGHVSLFWYQQALGQGPEFLTYFQNEAQLDKSGLPSDRFFAERPEGSVSTLKIQRTQQEDSAVYLCASSNRLAGSSYEQYFGPGTRLTVT.

This sequence joins TRBV30 and TRBJ2-3, with D perhaps TRBD2 (5 bases). Trimming left V 0 bases short and J 1 base short, with 14 bases between. In germline, CDR1 is GTSNPN, CDR2 SVGIG (reference sequence). This CDR3 spans 16 amino acids. CDR3 DNA sequence: TGTGCCTGGAGTGTAAATAACGGAGCGGGCACAGATACGCAGTATTTT. Its protein product is CAWSVNNGAGTDTQYF.

The rearrangement joins TRBV5-1 to TRBJ1-6, with TRBD1 as a possible D gene (5 bases). The CDR3 consists of 19 residues. V was trimmed by 4 bases and J by 4 bases, leaving 24 bases between them. Germline V gives CDR1 SGHRS, CDR2 YFSETQ. The CDR3 coding sequence is TGCGCCAGCAGCCTGAACCGAGACAGTCTTGCCCGTTATAATTCACCCCTCCACTTT. Translated, it gives CASSLNRDSLARYNSPLHF.

The chain carries TRBV27 and TRBJ1-5; 7 nucleotides line up with TRBD1. CDR3 length: 16 residues. The V gene's germline CDR1 is MNHEY and CDR2 SMNVEV (reference sequence). V lost 4 bases to trimming and J lost 1 base; unmatched junction nucleotides: 7. In nucleotides, the CDR3 is TGTGCCAGCAGTTCCACGACAGGGCTCAGCAATCAGCCCCAGCATTTT. Its protein product is CASSSTTGLSNQPQHF.

The genes are TRBV15 and TRBJ2-1; a weak D match, TRBD1 (5 bases). The V gene lost 5 bases and the J gene lost 7 bases, with 15 bases spanning the gap. This CDR3 has 14 residues. The germline CDR1 and CDR2 sequences are LNHNV and YYDKDF (reference sequence). The chain's CDR3 is CATSYELGQNEQFF. CDR3 nucleotides: TGTGCCACCAGCTACGAGTTGGGGCAGAATGAGCAGTTCTTC. Drawing the rest from reference TRBV15 and TRBJ2-1, the complete variable domain is DAMVIQNPRYQVTQFGKPVTLSCSQTLNHNVMYWYQQKSSQAPKLLFHYYDKDFNNEADTPDNFQSRRPNTSFCFLDIRSPGLGDTAMYLCATSYELGQNEQFFGPGTRLTVL.

The chain joins TRBV30 to TRBJ1-4; no firm D call. From germline, CDR1 is GTSNPN and CDR2 SVGIG (reference sequence). V lost 8 bases, J lost 0 bases, and 13 bases lay in between. CDR3 size: 14 residues. The CDR3 nucleotides read TGTGCCGGCAGTGGCGTCGCAACTAATGAAAAACTGTTTTTT. It is translated as CAGSGVATNEKLFF.

This rearrangement joins TRBV19 to TRBJ2-7; 10 bases map to TRBD1. V shed 4 bases, J shed 4 bases, and the junction held 7 bases outside the gene matches. This CDR3 comprises 15 residues. Germline V gene data show CDR1 as LNHDA and CDR2 as SQIVND (reference sequence). The DNA for the CDR3 is TGTGCCAGTAGTAACCGCCGGGACAGGGGTTACGAGCAGTACTTC. It specifies CASSNRRDRGYEQYF.

CDR3 protein: CASSEQYYGYTF. In DNA form, the CDR3 reads TGTGCCAGCAGTGAGCAGTACTATGGCTACACCTTC. The V and J genes are TRBV6-1 and TRBJ1-2; no clear D gene. Germline CDR1 reads MNHNS; CDR2 reads SASEGT. The V end was cut by 3 bases, the J end by 3 bases, with 5 bases between. The CDR3 totals 12 residues.

The chain employs TRBV7-2 and TRBJ2-1, with TRBD2 identical over 10 bases. Germline assignment: CDR1 SGHTA and CDR2 FQGNSA. V lost 2 bases, J lost 6 bases, and 7 bases stayed unmatched. The CDR3 totals 16 residues. The DNA of the CDR3 is TGTGCCAGCAGCTTAAATCTAGCGGGAGTAGGCAATGAGCAGTTCTTC. This translates into CASSLNLAGVGNEQFF.

The chain links TRBV19 to TRBJ1-2; 7 nucleotides agree with TRBD1. The ends lost 4 bases at V and 4 bases at J; junction bases unmatched: 12. Germline V gives CDR1 LNHDA, CDR2 SQIVND (reference sequence). The CDR3 is 16 residues long. The CDR3, as DNA: TGTGCCAGTAGTACGACTGCCGGGACAGCGGGCTATGGCTACACCTTC. Its protein product is CASSTTAGTAGYGYTF.

This clone was counted a single time. The chain joins TRBV7-9 to TRBJ1-4, with 9 positions matching TRBD1. Germline V gives CDR1 SEHNR, CDR2 FQNEAQ (reference sequence). Losses at the gene ends were 4 bases for V and 3 bases for J; bases not matched to a gene: 3. The CDR3 length is 15 residues. The CDR3 DNA follows: TGTGCCAGCAGCTACGGACAGGGGTCTAATGAAAAACTGTTTTTT. It encodes CASSYGQGSNEKLFF.

The genes are TRBV7-6 and TRBJ2-7; D may be TRBD1 (6 bases). In germline, CDR1 is SGHVS, CDR2 FNYEAQ. The CDR3 length is 13 residues. Trimming pared 5 bases from V and 3 bases from J, leaving 11 bases between. The CDR3, as DNA: TGTGCCAGCAGCCCCACGGACAGCTACGAGCAGTACTTC. Protein product: CASSPTDSYEQYF.

The V call is TRBV6-5, the J call TRBJ1-5; 7 positions match TRBD1. CDR1 and CDR2 from the germline V gene are MNHEY and SVGAGI. CDR3 length equals 14 residues. Trimming took 5 bases from V and 7 from J; bases not matched to a gene: 8. The CDR3 loop reads CASSPGQVGQPQHF. The DNA of the CDR3 is TGTGCCAGCAGTCCCGGACAGGTCGGCCAGCCCCAGCATTTT.

V and J are TRBV30 and TRBJ2-1; 9 positions agree with TRBD2. The CDR3 sequence is 17 residues long. With 4 bases clipped from V and 0 bases from J, the junction kept 10 bases outside the gene matches. CDR1 is GTSNPN, CDR2 SVGIG, per germline (reference sequence). CDR3 DNA: TGTGCCTGGATCCCAGGGAGTAGCGGGAGCTCCTACAATGAGCAGTTCTTC. Translated: CAWIPGSSGSSYNEQFF.

The rearrangement uses TRBV12-5 and TRBJ2-1; D is possibly TRBD2 (6 bases). The CDR3 is 13 residues long. Germline V CDR1 and CDR2: LGHNT, FRNRAP. V lost 8 bases and J lost 7, with 15 bases in between. The CDR3 DNA is TGTGCTAGTTCGACTAGGCTTGTGAATGAGCAGTTCTTC. Its protein product is CASSTRLVNEQFF.